This T cell receptor (beta chain) was captured by sequencing in a study of T-cell memory formation after mild COVID-19. This clonotype was seen a handful of times. Sample barcodes and UMIs were carried by the TCR alpha and TCR beta cDNA libraries that 5'RACE generated with constant-segment primers. TCRdb independently ran MiXCR on the 5' RACE reads; one entry per CDR3 protein. The sample includes roughly 350,000 distinct CDR3 sequences, roughly 13% of them seen just once. Per germline, CDR1 SGHAT and CDR2 FQNNGV. With 1 base clipped from V and 2 bases from J, the junction kept 4 bases outside the gene matches. The CDR3 has 16 amino acids.

Sequenced sample: PBMCs or a T cell subset sorted from them (not recorded which). The sequence came from a man between 18 and 29 years old who had mild COVID-19 (a few samples of this study predate the infection). Cell type and time point are not known. V and J are TRBV11-2 and TRBJ2-3, with TRBD2 matching over 9 bases. In DNA, the CDR3 is TGTGCCAGCAGCTTAGCGCGGGGGGGTTACACAGATACGCAGTATTTT. Its translation: CASSLARGGYTDTQYF.